Listed below are T cell receptor beta chains from one sample, sequenced in a study of T cells expressing NK-cell markers. TCRdb reanalyzed the 5' RACE reads and collapses them to one entry per CDR3 protein, without DNA. This listing includes 350,000 to 400,000 distinct CDR3 sequences. Specimen: blood T cells: a sorted CD56 or NKG2C T cell subset, CD4+ or CD8+ T cells, or bulk PBMC T cells (not recorded which). These TCRs come from a woman in her forties or fifties in good health. The CDR3 runs from the conserved cysteine through the conserved F or W.

TRBJ2-1,TRBV25-1,CASRSTGSTDNEQFF
TRBJ2-3,TRBV3-1,CASSQAGLVNTDTQYF
TRBJ2-1,TRBV7-3,CASSPGLGGANEQFF
TRBJ2-5,TRBV29-1,CSTRDSGSTETQYF
TRBJ2-4,TRBV11-2,CASSAIMTSGSGNIQYF
TRBJ2-6,TRBV5-5,CASNLGQDLSGANVLTF
TRBJ2-5,TRBV5-1,CASSQVAGLEETQYF
TRBJ2-2,TRBV29-1,CSVVGGGYGELFF
TRBJ1-1,TRBV12-3/TRBV12-4,CASSFMGGGGTEAFF
TRBJ2-3,TRBV7-9,CASSLGSGAGGLADTQYF
TRBJ1-2,TRBV5-1,CASSMSTREAGYTF
TRBJ2-3,TRBV5-1,CASSLAVVPDTQYF
TRBJ2-1,TRBV7-2,CASSSAPARNEQFF
TRBJ2-1,TRBV5-1,CASSSRTTGGNEQFF
TRBJ2-1,TRBV15,CATSRDKTSQQFF
TRBJ1-1,TRBV5-1,CASSTALNTEAFF
TRBJ2-5,TRBV5-1,CASSLTTSKETQYF
TRBJ2-5,TRBV6-4,CASSDSAGVGETQYF
TRBJ2-2,TRBV3-1,CASSRGQYTGELFF
TRBJ2-3,TRBV4-2,CASTTTTTDTQYF
TRBJ2-1,TRBV29-1,CSATPLVNEQFF
TRBJ1-5,TRBV20-1,CSAGGVSNQPQHF
TRBJ2-5,TRBV19,CASSRQGVRETQYF
TRBJ1-5,TRBV9,CASSFGAGGNQPQHF
TRBJ2-5,TRBV4-1,CASSRSGTGVGETQYF
TRBJ1-1,TRBV15,CATSSLLRGTEAFF
TRBJ2-1,TRBV27,CASSLSAGDYNEQFF
TRBJ1-5,TRBV2,CASKEQDQPQHF
TRBJ2-1,TRBV6-5,CASSQLLATVNEQFF
TRBJ1-3,TRBV7-8,CASSLRETGHGNTIYF
TRBJ2-3,TRBV7-3,CASSSRAGGPSTDTQYF
TRBJ1-2,TRBV12-3/TRBV12-4,CASSPGISYGYTF
TRBJ2-3,TRBV5-4,CASSLGRSPTDTQYF
TRBJ2-5,TRBV20-1,CSALAGGRVGETQYF
TRBJ2-7,TRBV29-1,CSVARQVRYEQYF
TRBJ2-5,TRBV6-5,CASTLTTGQTQYF
TRBJ2-1,TRBV9,CASSPRELLDNEQFF
TRBJ2-1,TRBV15,CATSRVGDLAGGYYNEQFF
TRBJ1-4,TRBV10-2,CASRKTAEKLFF
TRBJ2-1,TRBV2,CASARQGWGDEQFF
TRBJ2-3,TRBV5-1,CASSLAGRGTDTQYF
TRBJ2-1,TRBV30,CAWSRERDWAYNEQFF
TRBJ1-6,TRBV10-3,CATRTTGNSPLHF
TRBJ2-4,TRBV12-3/TRBV12-4,CASSPRGAGGVNIQYF
TRBJ2-6,TRBV5-1,CASSLFPPSVTSSGANVLTF
TRBJ2-4,TRBV27,CATRGGDIQYF
TRBJ1-1,TRBV5-1,CASSLAGRGKNTEAFF
TRBJ2-1,TRBV21-1,CASSKGTGRGDEQFF
TRBJ2-3,TRBV6-5,CASSYSSNIGPDTQYF
TRBJ2-4,TRBV2,CASSETYLTKNIQYF
TRBJ2-5,TRBV7-3,CASSAGPQETQYF
TRBJ2-3,TRBV12-3/TRBV12-4,CASSLEAENTDTQYF
TRBJ2-1,TRBV10-3,CAISLGQAPNGQFF
TRBJ1-2,TRBV29-1,CSVGDRDSYTF
TRBJ2-1,TRBV9,CASSEAGDSRYGQFF
TRBJ2-3,TRBV29-1,CSVDLVTGDTQYF
TRBJ1-6,TRBV11-2,CASSFQRNYNSPLHF
TRBJ2-5,TRBV24-1,CATSFAGETQYF
TRBJ2-1,TRBV20-1,CSAAPGANVNEQFF